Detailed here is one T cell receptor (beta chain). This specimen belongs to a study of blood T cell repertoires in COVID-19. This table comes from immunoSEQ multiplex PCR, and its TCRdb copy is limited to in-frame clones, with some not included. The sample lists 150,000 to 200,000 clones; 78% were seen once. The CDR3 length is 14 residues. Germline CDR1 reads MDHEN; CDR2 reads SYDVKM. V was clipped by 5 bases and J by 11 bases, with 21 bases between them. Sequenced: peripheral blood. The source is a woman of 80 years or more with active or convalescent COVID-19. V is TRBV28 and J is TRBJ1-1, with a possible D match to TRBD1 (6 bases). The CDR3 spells CASSGNRVLYSAFF. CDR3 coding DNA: TGTGCCAGCAGTGGAAACAGGGTATTGTATTCGGCTTTCTTT.